This T cell receptor beta chain originates from a study of blood T cell repertoires in COVID-19 (dated by TCRdb to the early 2020s). Study-wide context: Samples covering the acute and convalescent phases of COVID-19 were provided by collaborators in the United States, Italy and Spain. Sample metadata almost always included a de-identified subject ID, COVID-19 status, age in years and sex. The samples were drawn from the first 160 participants of the ongoing ImmuneRACE study and from roughly 1,300 subjects provided by 6 global collaborators. The repertoires were released in a freely available public database intended as a resource for research on the immune response to SARS-CoV-2. Subjects who had been exposed to COVID-19, were actively infected with it, or had recovered from it provided the deeply sampled blood TCRbeta repertoires that made up the dataset. Where HLA class I and class II types were available, the types were taken from metadata supplied by the sample provider, not from assay-based typing. The material from the prospective study consisted of cDNA or gDNA derived from T cells, B-cell-depleted T cells, or PBMCs.

Worth noting for this clone: The specificity of this receptor is unknown. No base quality information exists; no much larger clone differs at one position.

TCRbeta CDR3 regions were amplified from genomic DNA by means of the immunoSEQ Assay, a bias-controlled multiplex PCR. As for the original processing: Nucleated cell counts per sample were estimated from amplification of reference gene primers within the assay. Sequence reads were collapsed and filtered to measure the absolute abundance of every unique TCRbeta CDR3 rearrangement. For each sample, productive Simpson clonality was calculated as the square root of Simpson's diversity index across productive rearrangements. Not all clones reach the TCRdb copy of this immuneACCESS table, which keeps in-frame sequences only. Checked studies attribute under half of the gap to unresolved V genes and leave the rest unexplained. Clonal size and the V and J genes are those of that table, whereas D and trimming came from the DNA. This sample has over 100,000 clones in its table, and 92% of those were observed once. The top ten clones comprise 1.9% of the sample.

Overall study outcomes, separate from this receptor: The amount of clinical and demographic metadata varied by source and participant and was provided uncurated.

One collaborating source in Seattle enrolled patients during active infection and followed them longitudinally through the course of disease. The collaborating institutions used their own protocols to collect whole blood in K2EDTA tubes. For TCRbeta analysis, collaborators shipped samples as frozen whole blood, isolated PBMCs, or DNA extracted from either of those sample types. The CDR3 sequence holds 16 residues, the cysteine and phenylalanine included. Just CDR3 DNA is preserved here, 48 bases in frame from base 1. V drops 5 bases and J drops 3 bases, leaving 19 bases in between. The germline V gene encodes CDR1 SGHDT and CDR2 YYEEEE.

The chain uses TRBV5-6 and TRBJ2-3; matching of 6 bases hints at TRBD2 as the D gene. Sequences were obtained from peripheral blood. This sequence originates from a woman aged 50 to 65 with COVID-19, enrolled during active disease. At the DNA level, the sequence is TGTGCCAGCAGTATGTCTGGATTTCGGGGGACAGATACGCAGTATTTT. Its protein reads: CASSMSGFRGTDTQYF.